A single count supports the clone carrying this T cell receptor beta chain. What it binds is not known. cDNA libraries for TCR alpha and TCR beta, carrying sample barcodes and UMIs, came from 5'RACE with constant-segment primers. TCRdb re-derived calls from the 5' RACE reads in MiXCR, one entry per CDR3 protein. The table shows about 470,000 distinct CDR3 sequences, with around 27% occurring only once. This entry belongs to a study of T-cell memory formation after mild COVID-19. The study, taken as a whole, reports: The SARS-CoV-2 specificity of second-wave clones reaching peak at day 37 remained unverified. Shrinking CD4+ clones resided mostly in CM and EM, and CD8+ ones in EMRA.

This sequence was found in an adult woman who had mild COVID-19 (a few samples of this study predate the infection). Cell type and time point are not known. Sequencing was carried out using PBMCs or a T cell subset sorted from them (not recorded which).

The CDR3 coding sequence is TGTGCCAGCAGTTTTTTGGAAGGGTCTGGCTACACCTTC. It is translated as CASSFLEGSGYTF. The J gene is TRBJ1-2, the V gene TRBV12-3 or TRBV12-4; D remains ambiguous. Trimming took off 3 bases at V and 7 bases at J, with 12 bases between the two ends. The CDR3 is 13 residues long.